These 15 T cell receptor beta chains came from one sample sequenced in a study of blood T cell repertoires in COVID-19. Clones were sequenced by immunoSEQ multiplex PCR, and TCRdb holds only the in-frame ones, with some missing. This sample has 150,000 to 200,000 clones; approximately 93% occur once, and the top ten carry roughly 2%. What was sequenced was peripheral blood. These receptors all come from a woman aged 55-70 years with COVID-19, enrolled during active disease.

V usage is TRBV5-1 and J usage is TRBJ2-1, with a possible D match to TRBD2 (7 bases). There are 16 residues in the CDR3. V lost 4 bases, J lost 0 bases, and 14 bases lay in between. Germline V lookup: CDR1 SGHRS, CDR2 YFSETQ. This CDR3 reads CASSGLAGASYNEQFF. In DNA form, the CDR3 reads TGCGCCAGCAGCGGCCTCGCGGGGGCCTCCTACAATGAGCAGTTCTTC.

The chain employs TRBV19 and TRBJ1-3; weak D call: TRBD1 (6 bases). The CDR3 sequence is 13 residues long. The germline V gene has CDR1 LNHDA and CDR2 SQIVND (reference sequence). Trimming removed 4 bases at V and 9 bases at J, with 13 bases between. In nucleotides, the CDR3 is TGTGCCAGTAGTAGCCAACAGGGAGCCACCATATATTTT. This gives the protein CASSSQQGATIYF. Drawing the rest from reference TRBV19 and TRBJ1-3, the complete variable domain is DGGITQSPKYLFRKEGQNVTLSCEQNLNHDAMYWYRQDPGQGLRLIYYSQIVNDFQKGDIAEGYSVSREKKESFPLTVTSAQKNPTAFYLCASSSQQGATIYFGEGSWLTVV.

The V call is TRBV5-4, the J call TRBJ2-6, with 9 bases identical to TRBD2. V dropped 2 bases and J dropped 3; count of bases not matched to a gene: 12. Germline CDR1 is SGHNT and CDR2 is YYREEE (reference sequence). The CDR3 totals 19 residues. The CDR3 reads CASSLSSGGGAFGANVLTF. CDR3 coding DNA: TGTGCCAGCAGCTTAAGTTCCGGCGGGGGGGCCTTTGGGGCCAACGTCCTGACTTTC.

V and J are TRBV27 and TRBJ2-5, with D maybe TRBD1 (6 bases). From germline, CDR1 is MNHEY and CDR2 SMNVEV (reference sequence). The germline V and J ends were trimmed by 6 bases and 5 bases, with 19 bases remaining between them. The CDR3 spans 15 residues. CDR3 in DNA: TGTGCCAGCAGCCCAATCACCGGGACACGCGAGACCCAGTACTTC. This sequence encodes CASSPITGTRETQYF.

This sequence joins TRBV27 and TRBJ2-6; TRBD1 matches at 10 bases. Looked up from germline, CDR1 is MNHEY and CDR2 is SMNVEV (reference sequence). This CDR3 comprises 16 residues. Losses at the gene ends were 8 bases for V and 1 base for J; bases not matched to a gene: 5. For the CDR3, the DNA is TGTGCCAGCCGGGGACAGGGGATTTCTGGGGCCAACGTCCTGACTTTC. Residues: CASRGQGISGANVLTF. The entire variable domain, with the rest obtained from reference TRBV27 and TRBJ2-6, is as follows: EAQVTQNPRYLITVTGKKLTVTCSQNMNHEYMSWYRQDPGLGLRQIYYSMNVEVTDKGDVPEGYKVSRKEKRNFPLILESPSPNQTSLYFCASRGQGISGANVLTFGAGSRLTVL.

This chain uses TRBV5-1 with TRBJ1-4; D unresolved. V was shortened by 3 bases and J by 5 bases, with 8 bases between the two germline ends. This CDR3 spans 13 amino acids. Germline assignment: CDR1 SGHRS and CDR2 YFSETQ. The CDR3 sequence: CASSSTGNEKLFF. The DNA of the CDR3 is TGCGCCAGCAGCTCAACCGGGAATGAAAAACTGTTTTTT.

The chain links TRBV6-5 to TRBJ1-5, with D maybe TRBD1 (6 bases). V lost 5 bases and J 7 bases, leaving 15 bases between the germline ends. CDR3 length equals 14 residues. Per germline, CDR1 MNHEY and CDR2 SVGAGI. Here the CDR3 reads CASSRNREHQPQHF. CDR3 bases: TGTGCCAGCAGTCGTAACAGGGAACACCAGCCCCAGCATTTT.

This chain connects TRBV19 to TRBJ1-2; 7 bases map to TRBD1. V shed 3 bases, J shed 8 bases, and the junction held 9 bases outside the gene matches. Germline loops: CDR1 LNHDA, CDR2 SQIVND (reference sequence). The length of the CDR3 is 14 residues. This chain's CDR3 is CASSIRGQVVGYTF. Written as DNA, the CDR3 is TGTGCCAGTAGTATCCGCGGACAGGTCGTCGGCTACACCTTC.

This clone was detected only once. For the CDR3, the DNA is TGTGCCAGCAGTTACCCACCACAGGGGCTGAACACTGAAGCTTTCTTT. Its protein is CASSYPPQGLNTEAFF. This chain uses TRBV6-2 or TRBV6-3 with TRBJ1-1; 7 positions agree with TRBD1. The CDR3 extends over 16 amino acids. V shed 2 bases and J 0 bases; nucleotides not matched to a gene: 6. Germline V gives CDR1 MNHEY, CDR2 SVGEGT.

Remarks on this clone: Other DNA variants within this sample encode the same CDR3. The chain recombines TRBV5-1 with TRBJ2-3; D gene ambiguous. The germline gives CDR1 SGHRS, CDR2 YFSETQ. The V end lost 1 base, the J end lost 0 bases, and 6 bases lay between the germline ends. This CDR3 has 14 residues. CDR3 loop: CASSLSGSTDTQYF. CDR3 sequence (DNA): TGCGCCAGCAGCTTGTCCGGGAGCACAGATACGCAGTATTTT. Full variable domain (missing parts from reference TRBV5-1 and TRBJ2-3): KAGVTQTPRYLIKTRGQQVTLSCSPISGHRSVSWYQQTPGQGLQFLFEYFSETQRNKGNFPGRFSGRQFSNSRSEMNVSTLELGDSALYLCASSLSGSTDTQYFGPGTRLTVL.

The CDR3 reads CASSQDYPSGGADEQFF. CDR3 bases: TGCGCCAGCAGCCAAGACTACCCCAGCGGGGGGGCGGATGAGCAGTTCTTC. V usage is TRBV4-3 and J usage is TRBJ2-1; 10 nucleotides line up with TRBD2. CDR3 length: 17 residues. Trimming at V came to 0 bases and at J to 8 bases, leaving 10 bases not matched to a gene. CDR1 and CDR2 from the germline V gene are LGHNA and YSLEER.

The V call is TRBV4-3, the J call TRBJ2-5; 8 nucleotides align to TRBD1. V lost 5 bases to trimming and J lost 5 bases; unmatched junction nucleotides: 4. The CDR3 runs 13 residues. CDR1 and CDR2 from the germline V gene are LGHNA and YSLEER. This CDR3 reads CASSTRTGETQYF. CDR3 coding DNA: TGCGCCAGCAGCACCCGGACAGGGGAGACCCAGTACTTC.

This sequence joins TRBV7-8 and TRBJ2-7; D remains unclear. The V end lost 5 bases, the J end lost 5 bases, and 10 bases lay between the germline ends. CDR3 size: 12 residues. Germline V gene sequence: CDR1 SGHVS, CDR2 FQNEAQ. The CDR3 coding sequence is TGTGCCAGCAGCCCAAGCGTCCACGAGCAGTACTTC. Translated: CASSPSVHEQYF.

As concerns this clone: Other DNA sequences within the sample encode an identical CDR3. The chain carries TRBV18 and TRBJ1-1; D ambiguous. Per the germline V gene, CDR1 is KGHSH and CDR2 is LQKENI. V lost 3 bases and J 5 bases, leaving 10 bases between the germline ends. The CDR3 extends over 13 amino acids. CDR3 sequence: CASSPPTGTEAFF. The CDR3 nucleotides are TGTGCCAGCTCACCTCCGACGGGAACTGAAGCTTTCTTT.

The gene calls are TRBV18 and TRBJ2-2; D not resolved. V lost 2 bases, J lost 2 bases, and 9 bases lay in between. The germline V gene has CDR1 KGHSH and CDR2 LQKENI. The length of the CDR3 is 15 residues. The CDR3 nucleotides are TGTGCCAGCTCACCAATCCCCACTAACACCGGGGAGCTGTTTTTT. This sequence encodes CASSPIPTNTGELFF.